This T cell receptor beta chain derives from a study of identical twins. Broader study findings: Those out-of-frame alpha sequences shared by twins showed an excess of low generation probability.

This CDR3 has 12 amino acids. Trimming left V 3 bases short and J 3 bases short, with 5 bases between. Germline lookup yields CDR1 DFQATT and CDR2 SNEGSKA (reference sequence). TCRdb re-analysed the 5' RACE reads in MiXCR, keeping a single row per CDR3 protein. There are about 520,000 distinct CDR3 sequences in the sample; around 20% occur only once, and around 1% lies in the top ten. Of note for this clonotype: Antigen: not known.

In addition, the sample was reused for a study of T cells expressing NK-cell markers. According to that study: The CD3+CD56-NKG2C+ fraction of several donors was also led by these clonotypes. Whether expanded NKG2C-expressing T cell clones recognize HCMV is unknown.

The sample consisted of CD4+ T cells sorted from blood. This clonotype was obtained from a woman between 18 and 29 years old in good health. This chain joins TRBV20-1 and TRBJ2-2; D remains ambiguous. The CDR3 bases are TGCAGTGCTAGGGACGACACCGGGGAGCTGTTTTTT. It codes for CSARDDTGELFF.